This T cell receptor beta chain was documented in a study of cytomegalovirus exposure and HLA in healthy donors. Study outcomes and limitations: The sole available immune exposure information was CMV serostatus. For TCR beta chains, V- and J-gene trimming was later linked to a missense DCLRE1C variant.

On this clone: Its antigen remains unknown.

The primer mix had 60 Vbeta and 13 Jbeta primers. Using immunoSEQ multiplex PCR, the repertoire was profiled, and TCRdb retains in-frame clones only, with some absent. Here the sample spans 140,000 or so clones, approximately 86% being singletons. The sequenced sample consisted of PBMCs. This clonotype was obtained from a woman between 40 and 50 years old in good health and CMV-seronegative.

The CDR3 spells CASSQDPRDTRANYGYTF. Here the CDR3 DNA reads TGCGCCAGCAGTCAGGACCCACGGGACACCCGAGCTAACTATGGCTACACCTTC. The genes are TRBV23-1 and TRBJ1-2, with D perhaps TRBD1 (6 bases). TRBV23-1 has ORF status, its function being uncertain. Deletions cut 3 bases from V and 0 bases from J, with 20 bases between. This CDR3 is built from 18 residues.